The entry below gives a single TCR beta chain sequence along with its context. The CDR3 sequence is 15 residues long. V was trimmed by 5 bases and J by 0 bases, leaving 13 bases between them. Germline V gives CDR1 SNHLY, CDR2 FYNNEI. The data are from a study of shared clonotypes between healthy human individuals. DNA at around 200 ng, tens of thousands of T cell genomes, went into sorted-subset replicate PCRs. Assay: immunoSEQ multiplex PCR; the TCRdb copy retains only in-frame clones and omits some. In the table there are roughly 2.5 million clones, around nine tenths of which are singletons. This receptor was taken from a man younger than 35 in good health. The specimen sequenced was naive CD4+ T cells sorted from blood. Subset denoted: CD45RA+ positively selected. This sequence joins TRBV2 and TRBJ1-1, with D perhaps matching TRBD1 (6 bases). CDR3 sequence (DNA): TGTGCCAGCAGTAGGGACACAAGCATGAACACTGAAGCTTTCTTT. The encoded protein is CASSRDTSMNTEAFF.